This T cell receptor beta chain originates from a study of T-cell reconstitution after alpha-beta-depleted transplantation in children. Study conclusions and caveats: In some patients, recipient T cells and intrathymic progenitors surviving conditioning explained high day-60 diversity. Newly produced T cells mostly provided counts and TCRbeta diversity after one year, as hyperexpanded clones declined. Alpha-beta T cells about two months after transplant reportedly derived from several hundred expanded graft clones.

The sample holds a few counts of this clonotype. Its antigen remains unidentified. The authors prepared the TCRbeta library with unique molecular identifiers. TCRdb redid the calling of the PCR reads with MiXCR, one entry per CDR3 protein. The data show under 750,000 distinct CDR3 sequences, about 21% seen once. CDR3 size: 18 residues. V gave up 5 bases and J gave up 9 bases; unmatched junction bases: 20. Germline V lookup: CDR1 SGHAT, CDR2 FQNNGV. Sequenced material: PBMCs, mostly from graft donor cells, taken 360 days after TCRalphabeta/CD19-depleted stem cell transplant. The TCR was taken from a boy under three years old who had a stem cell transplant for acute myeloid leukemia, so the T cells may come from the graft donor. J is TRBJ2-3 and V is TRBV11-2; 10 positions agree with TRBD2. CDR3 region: CASSRSGSSGGGVWTQYF. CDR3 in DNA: TGTGCCAGCAGCCGCTCCGGGTCTAGCGGGGGAGGTGTGTGGACGCAGTATTTT.